Listed here is a single T cell receptor (beta chain). Its antigen is undetermined. Sequencing used immunoSEQ multiplex PCR; TCRdb keeps in-frame clones, though not all of them. In the table there are fewer than 100,000 clones, around 83% of which are singletons. The data originate from a study of OX40 agonist ivuxolimab in advanced cancers. Across the whole study: Patients receiving dose escalation had hepatocellular carcinoma, melanoma, renal cell or head and neck cancer. Participants averaged 60 years of age (range about 23 to 79) and were around 80% male.

Notes on the study in general: Mean expanded clone counts were higher in CD8+ than CD4+ T cells. Part of the nonresponder group also had normalized T-cell clonal expansion that was low.

The source is an adult with an advanced solid tumor such as melanoma, head and neck, liver or kidney cancer. The sample consisted of CD4+ or CD8+ T cells sorted from blood, taken in a trial of the OX40 agonist ivuxolimab.

The CDR3 spells CASSIDWGTHISQPQHF. CDR3 sequence (DNA): TGTGCCAGTAGTATAGATTGGGGGACTCACATTAGTCAGCCCCAGCATTTT. The rearrangement uses TRBV19 and TRBJ1-5; D possibly corresponds to TRBD1 (5 bases). This CDR3 has 17 residues. Trimming stripped 0 bases from V and 6 bases from J, with 18 bases between. CDR1 LNHDA and CDR2 SQIVND come from the germline V gene (reference sequence).